This record looks at one T cell receptor (beta chain) sequence and its context. The record originates from a study of molecular identifiers for immune sequencing clone quantification. From germline, CDR1 is SGHDN and CDR2 FVKESK. This CDR3 comprises 14 residues. The V and J ends lost 4 bases and 5 bases, in that order; junction bases with no gene match: 6. Bulk libraries came from a prior protocol with listed TCR primers. TCRdb independently ran MiXCR on the PCR reads; one entry per CDR3 protein. The table has some 590,000 distinct CDR3 sequences, about 25% seen once. The sequenced sample was naive CD8+ T cells from blood, with Jurkat cell RNA spiked in. The subset denotes: FACS-sorted CD8+CD4-CCR7+CD45RA+ naive T cells. The TCR originated in a human donor in good health. Some libraries in this study had Jurkat cell RNA spiked in. The genes are TRBV14 and TRBJ2-5, with TRBD1 identical over 8 bases. The chain's CDR3 is CASSPGQVRETQYF. The CDR3 DNA follows: TGTGCCAGCAGCCCGGGACAGGTCCGGGAGACCCAGTACTTC.